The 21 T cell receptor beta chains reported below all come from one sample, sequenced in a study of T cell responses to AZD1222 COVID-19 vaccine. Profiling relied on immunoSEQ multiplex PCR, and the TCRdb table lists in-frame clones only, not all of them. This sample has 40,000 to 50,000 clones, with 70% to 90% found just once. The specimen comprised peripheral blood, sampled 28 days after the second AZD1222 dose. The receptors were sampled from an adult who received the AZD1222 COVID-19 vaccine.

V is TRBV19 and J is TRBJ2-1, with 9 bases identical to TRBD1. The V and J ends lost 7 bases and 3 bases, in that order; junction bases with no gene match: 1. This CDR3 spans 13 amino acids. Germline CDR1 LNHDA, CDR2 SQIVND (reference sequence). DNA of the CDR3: TGTGCCAGTACGGGACAGGGCTACAATGAGCAGTTCTTC. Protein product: CASTGQGYNEQFF.

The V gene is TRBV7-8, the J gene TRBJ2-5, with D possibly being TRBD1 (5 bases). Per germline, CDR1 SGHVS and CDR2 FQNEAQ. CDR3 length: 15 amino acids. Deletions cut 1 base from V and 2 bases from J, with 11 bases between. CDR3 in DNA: TGTGCCAGCAGCTTAGGGGGCTGGGGTCAAGAGACCCAGTACTTC. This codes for CASSLGGWGQETQYF.

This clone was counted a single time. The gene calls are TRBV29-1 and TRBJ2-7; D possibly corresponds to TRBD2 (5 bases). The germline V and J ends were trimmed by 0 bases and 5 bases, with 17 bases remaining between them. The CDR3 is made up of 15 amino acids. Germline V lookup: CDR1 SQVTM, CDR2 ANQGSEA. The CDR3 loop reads CSVEEGLASRHEQYF. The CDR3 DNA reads TGCAGCGTTGAAGAAGGGCTAGCTTCACGTCACGAGCAGTACTTC.

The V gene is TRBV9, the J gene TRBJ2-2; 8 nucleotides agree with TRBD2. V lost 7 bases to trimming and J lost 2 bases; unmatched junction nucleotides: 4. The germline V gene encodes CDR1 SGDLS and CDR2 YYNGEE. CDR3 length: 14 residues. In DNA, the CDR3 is TGTGCCAGCCGGGGGGGTACTAACACCGGGGAGCTGTTTTTT. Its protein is CASRGGTNTGELFF.

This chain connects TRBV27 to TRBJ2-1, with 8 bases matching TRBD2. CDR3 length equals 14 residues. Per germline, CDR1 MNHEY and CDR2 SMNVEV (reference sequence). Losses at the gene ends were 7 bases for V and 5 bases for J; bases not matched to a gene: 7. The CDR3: CASTIAGGNNEQFF. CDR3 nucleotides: TGTGCCAGCACCATCGCGGGAGGTAACAATGAGCAGTTCTTC.

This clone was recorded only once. The CDR3 nucleotides read TGTGCCAGCAGCCCAAGCGGCCCCACAGATACGCAGTATTTT. This encodes CASSPSGPTDTQYF. The rearrangement links TRBV9 to TRBJ2-3; tentative D call: TRBD2 (5 bases). Germline lookup yields CDR1 SGDLS and CDR2 YYNGEE. The CDR3 has 14 amino acids. V was shortened by 4 bases and J by 2 bases, with 11 bases between the two germline ends.

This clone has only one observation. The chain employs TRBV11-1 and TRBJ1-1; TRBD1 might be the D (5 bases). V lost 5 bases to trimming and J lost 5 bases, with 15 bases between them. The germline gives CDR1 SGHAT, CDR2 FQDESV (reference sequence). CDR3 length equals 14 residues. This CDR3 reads CASSPQGRGTEAFF. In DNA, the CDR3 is TGTGCCAGCAGCCCGCAGGGAAGGGGTACTGAAGCTTTCTTT.

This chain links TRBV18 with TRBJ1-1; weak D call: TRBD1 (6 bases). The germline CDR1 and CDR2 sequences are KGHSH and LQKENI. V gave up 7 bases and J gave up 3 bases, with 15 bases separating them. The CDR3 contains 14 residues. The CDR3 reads CASLGQLGDTEAFF. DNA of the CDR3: TGTGCCAGCTTAGGACAGTTAGGGGACACTGAAGCTTTCTTT.

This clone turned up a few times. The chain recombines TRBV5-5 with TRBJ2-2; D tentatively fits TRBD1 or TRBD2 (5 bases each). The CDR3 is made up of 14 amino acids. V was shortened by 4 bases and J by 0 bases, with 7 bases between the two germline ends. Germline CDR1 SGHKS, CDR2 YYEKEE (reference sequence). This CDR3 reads CASSTGPNTGELFF. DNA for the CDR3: TGTGCCAGCAGCACGGGACCGAACACCGGGGAGCTGTTTTTT.

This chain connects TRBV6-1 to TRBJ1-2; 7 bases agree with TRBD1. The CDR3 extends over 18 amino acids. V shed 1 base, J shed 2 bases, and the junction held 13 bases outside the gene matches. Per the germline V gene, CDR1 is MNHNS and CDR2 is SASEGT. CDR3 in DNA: TGTGCCAGCAGTGAAGAAGTAGGGACAGCTGGCCGCAACTATGGCTACACCTTC. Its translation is CASSEEVGTAGRNYGYTF.

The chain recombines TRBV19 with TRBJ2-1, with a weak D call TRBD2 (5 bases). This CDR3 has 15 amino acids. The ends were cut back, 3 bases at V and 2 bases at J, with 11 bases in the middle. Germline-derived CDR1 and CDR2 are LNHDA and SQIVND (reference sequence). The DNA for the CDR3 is TGTGCCAGTAGTATGAGCGGAGAAGCCTACAATGAGCAGTTCTTC. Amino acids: CASSMSGEAYNEQFF.

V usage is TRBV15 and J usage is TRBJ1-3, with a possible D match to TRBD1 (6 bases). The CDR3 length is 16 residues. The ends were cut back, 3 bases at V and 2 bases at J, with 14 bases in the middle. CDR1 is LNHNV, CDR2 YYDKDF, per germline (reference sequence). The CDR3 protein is CATSSGGTFAGNTIYF. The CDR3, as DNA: TGTGCCACCAGCAGTGGAGGGACATTTGCTGGAAACACCATATATTTT.

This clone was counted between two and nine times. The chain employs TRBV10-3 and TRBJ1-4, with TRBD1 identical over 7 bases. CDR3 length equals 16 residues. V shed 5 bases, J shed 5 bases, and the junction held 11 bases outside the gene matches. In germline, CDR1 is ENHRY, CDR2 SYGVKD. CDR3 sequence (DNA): TGTGCCATCAGTCCTAACAGGGGAAACGGGAATGAAAAACTGTTTTTT. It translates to CAISPNRGNGNEKLFF.

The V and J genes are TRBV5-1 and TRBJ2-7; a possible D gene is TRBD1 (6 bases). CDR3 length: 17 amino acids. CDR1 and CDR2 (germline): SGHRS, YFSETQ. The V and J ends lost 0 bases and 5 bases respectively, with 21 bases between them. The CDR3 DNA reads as TGCGCCAGCAGCTTGGCCCTTGGGGGCCTAAGGGGAGACGAGCAGTACTTC. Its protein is CASSLALGGLRGDEQYF.

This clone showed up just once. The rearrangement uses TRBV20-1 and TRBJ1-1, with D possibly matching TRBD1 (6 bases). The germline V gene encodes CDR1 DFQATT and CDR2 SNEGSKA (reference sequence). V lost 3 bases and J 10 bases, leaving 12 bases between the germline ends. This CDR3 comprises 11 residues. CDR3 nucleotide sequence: TGCAGTGCTAGCCCGGGACAAAGAGCTTTCTTT. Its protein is CSASPGQRAFF.

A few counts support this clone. The CDR3 sequence is CASSLSEGRQYF. DNA of the CDR3: TGTGCCAGCAGTTTATCGGAGGGGCGGCAGTACTTC. This chain uses TRBV27 with TRBJ2-7; TRBD2 might be the D (6 bases). The CDR3 contains 12 residues. V was shortened by 0 bases and J by 9 bases, with 9 bases between the two germline ends. Germline values: CDR1 MNHEY, CDR2 SMNVEV (reference sequence).

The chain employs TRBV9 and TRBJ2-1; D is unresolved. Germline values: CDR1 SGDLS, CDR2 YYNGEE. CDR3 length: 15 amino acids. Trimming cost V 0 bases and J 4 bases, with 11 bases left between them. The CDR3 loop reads CASSVGAETYNEQFF. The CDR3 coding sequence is TGTGCCAGCAGCGTAGGGGCTGAGACATACAATGAGCAGTTCTTC.

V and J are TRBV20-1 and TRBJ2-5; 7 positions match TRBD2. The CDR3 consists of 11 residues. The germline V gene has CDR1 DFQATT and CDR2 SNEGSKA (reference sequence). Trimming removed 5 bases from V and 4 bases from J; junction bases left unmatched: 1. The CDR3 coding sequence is TGCAGTGCTGGGGGGGGAGAGACCCAGTACTTC. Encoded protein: CSAGGGETQYF.

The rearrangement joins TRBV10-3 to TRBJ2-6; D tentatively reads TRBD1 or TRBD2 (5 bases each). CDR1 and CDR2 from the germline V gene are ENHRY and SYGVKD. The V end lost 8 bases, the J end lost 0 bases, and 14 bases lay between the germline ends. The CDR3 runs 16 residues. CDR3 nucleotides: TGTGCCATCCCGGGACCCCCTAGCTCTGGGGCCAACGTCCTGACTTTC. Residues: CAIPGPPSSGANVLTF.

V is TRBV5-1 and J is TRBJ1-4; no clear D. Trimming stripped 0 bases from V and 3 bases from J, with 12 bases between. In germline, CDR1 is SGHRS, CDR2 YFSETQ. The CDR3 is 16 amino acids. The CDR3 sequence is CASSLGSSISNEKLFF. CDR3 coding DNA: TGCGCCAGCAGCTTGGGTTCCAGTATTTCTAATGAAAAACTGTTTTTT.

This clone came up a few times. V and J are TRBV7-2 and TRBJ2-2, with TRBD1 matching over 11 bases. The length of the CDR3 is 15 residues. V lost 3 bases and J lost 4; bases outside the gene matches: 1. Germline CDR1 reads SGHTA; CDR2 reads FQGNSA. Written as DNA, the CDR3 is TGTGCCAGCAGCTTGGACAGGGGGCGCACCGGGGAGCTGTTTTTT. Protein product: CASSLDRGRTGELFF.